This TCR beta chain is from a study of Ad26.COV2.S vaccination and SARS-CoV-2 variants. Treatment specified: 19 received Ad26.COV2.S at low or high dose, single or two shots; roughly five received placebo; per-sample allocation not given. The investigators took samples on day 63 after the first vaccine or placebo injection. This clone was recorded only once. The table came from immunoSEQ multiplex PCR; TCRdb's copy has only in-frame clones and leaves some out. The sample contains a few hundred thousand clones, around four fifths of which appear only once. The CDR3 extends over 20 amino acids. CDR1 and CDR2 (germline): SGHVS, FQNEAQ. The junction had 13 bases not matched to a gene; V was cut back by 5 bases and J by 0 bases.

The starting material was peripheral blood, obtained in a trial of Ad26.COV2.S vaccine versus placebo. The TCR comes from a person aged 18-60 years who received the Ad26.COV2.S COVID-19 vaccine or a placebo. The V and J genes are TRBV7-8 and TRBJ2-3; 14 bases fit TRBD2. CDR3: CASSPEGGTSGGFSTDTQYF. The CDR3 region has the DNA TGTGCCAGCAGCCCCGAGGGGGGGACTAGCGGGGGCTTTAGCACAGATACGCAGTATTTT.